This T cell receptor beta chain is drawn from a study of identical twins. Template switching, a step in the protocol, added a universal primer site, and cDNA carried unique molecular identifiers. TCRdb re-called the 5' RACE reads through MiXCR, storing one row per CDR3 protein. The sample records 250,000 or so distinct CDR3 sequences, roughly 13% being singletons. A few counts support this clonotype. This CDR3 region has 13 residues. The V end lost 8 bases, the J end lost 1 base, and 10 bases lay between the germline ends. The data also belong to a second study, concerning yellow fever vaccine responses in identical twins.

Material for sequencing was memory (CD45RO+) T cells sorted from blood. The clonotype originates from a woman aged 18-30 years in good health. The chain is built from TRBV12-3 or TRBV12-4 and TRBJ2-3; D gene unclear. The DNA of the CDR3 is TGTGCCAGCGTCTCCCCCGGCACAGATACGCAGTATTTT. This sequence encodes CASVSPGTDTQYF.